This T cell receptor (beta chain) is drawn from a study of molecular identifiers for immune sequencing clone quantification. Study details: In replicates, the authors split RNA from approximately 20,000 or 100,000 naive CD8 cells five ways and sequenced four. General study findings and limits: Over 97% of effector molecules, but under 1% in naive cells, were held by clones with more than 20 RNA copies.

Ten or more counts support this clonotype. Its matching antigen is unknown. This CDR3 contains 14 residues. V lost 10 bases and J lost 0, with 15 bases in between. Germline CDR1 reads MNHEY; CDR2 reads SMNVEV (reference sequence). TCRdb re-derived calls from the PCR reads in MiXCR, one entry per CDR3 protein. The repertoire includes roughly 320,000 distinct CDR3 sequences, roughly a fifth of them detected once, and roughly 0.86% sits in the top ten. Sequenced: naive CD8+ T cells from blood, with Jurkat cell RNA spiked in. The subset here: FACS-sorted CD8+CD4-CCR7+CD45RA+ naive T cells. This TCR derives from a human donor in good health. Some libraries in this study had Jurkat cell RNA spiked in. This chain joins TRBV27 and TRBJ2-5, with a possible D match to TRBD1 (6 bases). The CDR3 DNA sequence: TGTGCCACCCGGGACACTCTGTACCAAGAGACCCAGTACTTC. Its protein is CATRDTLYQETQYF.